The clone carrying this T cell receptor (beta chain) was seen only once. The antigen remains undetermined. Generated by immunoSEQ multiplex PCR, the TCRdb table keeps only in-frame clones and is missing some. The table lists over 85,000 clones, just under 95% of them singletons. The data are from a study of graft-versus-host responses after intestinal transplantation. Study at large: In this cohort, recipients had multivisceral, liver-intestinal, or isolated intestinal transplants. Anti-thymocyte globulin induction, then tacrolimus and steroids for two to four years, went to all recipients.

Study observations and caveats: Graft-versus-host to host-versus-graft clonal ratios in allografts were high in patients with graft-donor T cell macrochimerism. Peak levels of circulating GvH clones tracked with early post-transplant HvG declines.

The TCR originated in a human donor who received an intestinal transplant. Sample: unstimulated CD8+ T cells sorted from spleen or lymph node cells, taken before intestinal transplant.

The CDR3: CASSMGGPRSYNEQFF. DNA for the CDR3: TGTGCCAGTAGTATGGGCGGGCCCCGCTCCTACAATGAGCAGTTCTTC. The J gene is TRBJ2-1, the V gene TRBV19; a weak D match, TRBD2 (5 bases). The germline gives CDR1 LNHDA, CDR2 SQIVND (reference sequence). Trimming cost V 3 bases and J 0 bases, with 12 bases left between them. The CDR3 consists of 16 residues.